The rows below give T cell receptor beta chains drawn from one sample of a study of T-cell memory formation after mild COVID-19. TCRdb re-derived calls from the 5' RACE reads in MiXCR, one entry per CDR3 protein. Of just over 350,000 distinct CDR3 sequences detected, around an eighth appear once; the ten largest clones hold 22%. The sample consisted of PBMCs or a T cell subset sorted from them (not recorded which). The receptors here all came from a man aged 18-30 years who had mild COVID-19 (a few samples of this study predate the infection). Cell type and time point are not known. CDR3s include the opening cysteine and the closing phenylalanine or tryptophan. D genes are given only for firm matches. Size tells how often a clone was seen (once, few, many) or the class of an expanded clone, and some rows leave it out.

D gene: NA
clone size: NA
V gene: TRBV9
J gene: TRBJ2-5
CDR3 DNA: TGTGCCAGCAGCCCAAACAGGGAGACCCAGTACTTC
CDR3 protein: CASSPNRETQYF

D gene: NA
clone size: NA
V gene: TRBV20-1
J gene: TRBJ2-3
CDR3 DNA: TGCAGTGCGCCCGGACTGGCTGGCACAGATACGCAGTATTTT
CDR3 protein: CSAPGLAGTDTQYF

D gene: NA
clone size: NA
V gene: TRBV6-2/TRBV6-3
J gene: TRBJ2-4
CDR3 DNA: TGTGCCAGCAGTTATCGGGGAGACATTCAGTACTTC
CDR3 protein: CASSYRGDIQYF

D gene: TRBD1
clone size: few
V gene: TRBV6-5
J gene: TRBJ1-4
CDR3 DNA: TGTGCCAGCAGACCGGACAGGGCAAGAGAAAAACTGTTTTTT
CDR3 protein: CASRPDRAREKLFF

D gene: TRBD1
clone size: few
V gene: TRBV7-6
J gene: TRBJ1-1
CDR3 DNA: TGTGCCAGCAGCAGAGGTACAGGGGGAGCTTTCTTT
CDR3 protein: CASSRGTGGAFF

D gene: NA
clone size: few
V gene: TRBV20-1
J gene: TRBJ2-2
CDR3 DNA: TGCAGTGCTAGAGGTCTAGTGAACACCGGGGAGCTGTTTTTT
CDR3 protein: CSARGLVNTGELFF

D gene: NA
clone size: many
V gene: TRBV7-9
J gene: TRBJ2-7
CDR3 DNA: TGTGCCAGCAGCTTTGAGGGCGAGCAGTACTTC
CDR3 protein: CASSFEGEQYF

D gene: TRBD1
clone size: NA
V gene: TRBV12-3/TRBV12-4
J gene: TRBJ2-1
CDR3 DNA: TGTGCCAGCACCGTGGACAGGGGGTCTTACAATGAGCAGTTCTTC
CDR3 protein: CASTVDRGSYNEQFF

D gene: NA
clone size: few
V gene: TRBV25-1
J gene: TRBJ1-5
CDR3 DNA: TGTGCCACAGGACAGTATAGCAATCAGCCCCAGCATTTT
CDR3 protein: CATGQYSNQPQHF

D gene: NA
clone size: NA
V gene: TRBV2
J gene: TRBJ2-4
CDR3 DNA: TGTGCCAGCACCGAGCCGGGGGCTCCCCACATTCAGTACTTC
CDR3 protein: CASTEPGAPHIQYF

D gene: NA
clone size: NA
V gene: TRBV6-5
J gene: TRBJ2-4
CDR3 DNA: TGTGCCAGCAGCGCACCGGGACGAGCGGGTGGCATTCAGTACTTC
CDR3 protein: CASSAPGRAGGIQYF

D gene: NA
clone size: few
V gene: TRBV12-3/TRBV12-4
J gene: TRBJ2-3
CDR3 DNA: TGTGCCAGCAGTGTACACCAGACAGAAACAGATACGCAGTATTTT
CDR3 protein: CASSVHQTETDTQYF

D gene: TRBD1
clone size: NA
V gene: TRBV29-1
J gene: TRBJ2-3
CDR3 DNA: TGCAGCGCAACGACAGGGGTCGGCACAGATACGCAGTATTTT
CDR3 protein: CSATTGVGTDTQYF

D gene: NA
clone size: few
V gene: TRBV9
J gene: TRBJ1-1
CDR3 DNA: TGTGCCAGCAGCCCCCGGGACTATAACACTGAAGCTTTCTTT
CDR3 protein: CASSPRDYNTEAFF

D gene: TRBD1
clone size: NA
V gene: TRBV7-2
J gene: TRBJ2-5
CDR3 DNA: TGTGCCAGCAGCCGGACAGGGGCAGAGACCCAGTACTTC
CDR3 protein: CASSRTGAETQYF

D gene: TRBD2
clone size: few
V gene: TRBV4-2
J gene: TRBJ2-1
CDR3 DNA: TGTGCCAGCAGCCAAGACTTAGCGGGGGGAGACTACAATGAGCAGTTCTTC
CDR3 protein: CASSQDLAGGDYNEQFF

D gene: NA
clone size: NA
V gene: TRBV18
J gene: TRBJ2-1
CDR3 DNA: TGTGCCAGCTCAGTAGACACTGGGGGTAATGAGCAGTTCTTC
CDR3 protein: CASSVDTGGNEQFF

D gene: TRBD1
clone size: NA
V gene: TRBV20-1
J gene: TRBJ1-2
CDR3 DNA: TGCAGTGCTATTGGACAGGGGGACGGCTATGGCTACACCTTC
CDR3 protein: CSAIGQGDGYGYTF

D gene: NA
clone size: few
V gene: TRBV3-1
J gene: TRBJ1-4
CDR3 DNA: TGTGCCAGCAGTCGGTATCCCGTTACCCTTAATGAAAAACTGTTTTTT
CDR3 protein: CASSRYPVTLNEKLFF

D gene: TRBD2
clone size: NA
V gene: TRBV2
J gene: TRBJ2-1
CDR3 DNA: TGTGCCAGCGATCGCGGGGGGCTAGCCCTCTCCTACAATGAGCAGTTCTTC
CDR3 protein: CASDRGGLALSYNEQFF